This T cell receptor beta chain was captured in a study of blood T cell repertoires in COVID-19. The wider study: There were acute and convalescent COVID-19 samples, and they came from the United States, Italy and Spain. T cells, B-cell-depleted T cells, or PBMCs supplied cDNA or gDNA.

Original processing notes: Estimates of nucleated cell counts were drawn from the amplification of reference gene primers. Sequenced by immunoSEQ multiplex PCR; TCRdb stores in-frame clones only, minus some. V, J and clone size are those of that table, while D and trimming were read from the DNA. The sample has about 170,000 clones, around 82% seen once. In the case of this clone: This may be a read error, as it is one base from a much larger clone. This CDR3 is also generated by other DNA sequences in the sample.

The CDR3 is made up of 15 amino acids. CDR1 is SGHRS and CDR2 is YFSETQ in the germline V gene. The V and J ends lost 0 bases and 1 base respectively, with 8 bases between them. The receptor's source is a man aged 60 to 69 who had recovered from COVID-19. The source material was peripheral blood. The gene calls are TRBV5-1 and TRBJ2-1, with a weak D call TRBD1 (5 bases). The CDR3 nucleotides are TGCGCCAGCAGCTTGGAGCAGGGTTCCTACAATGAGCAGTTCTTC. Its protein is CASSLEQGSYNEQFF.